These 20 T cell receptor beta chains originate from one sample sequenced in a study of cytomegalovirus exposure and HLA in healthy donors. The PCR ran on 60 Vbeta and 13 Jbeta primers. The table came from immunoSEQ multiplex PCR; TCRdb's copy has only in-frame clones and leaves some out. Of approximately 79,000 clones in the sample, around 70% were seen once. Sequencing was carried out using PBMCs. Every receptor here comes from a man in his forties or fifties in good health and CMV-seropositive.

This clone was seen a few times. The rearrangement links TRBV28 to TRBJ2-7; 9 nucleotides line up with TRBD1. Per the germline V gene, CDR1 is MDHEN and CDR2 is SYDVKM. The ends lost 2 bases at V and 7 bases at J; junction bases unmatched: 15. This CDR3 has 17 residues. CDR3 coding DNA: TGTGCCAGCAGTTTAGCTGCTTCCGGGACAGGGAGCACGGAGCAGTACTTC. Translated, it gives CASSLAASGTGSTEQYF. Complete variable domain (other parts from reference TRBV28 and TRBJ2-7): DVKVTQSSRYLVKRTGEKVFLECVQDMDHENMFWYRQDPGLGLRLIYFSYDVKMKEKGDIPEGYSVSREKKERFSLILESASTNQTSMYLCASSLAASGTGSTEQYFGPGTRLTVT.

The V call is TRBV21-1, the J call TRBJ1-1; the D call in the table, TRBD1, was not verified against the DNA. TRBV21-1 is given as a pseudogene. The CDR3 has 14 amino acids. The CDR3 region has the DNA TGTGCCAGCAGCACGACAGGGATGGACACTGAAGCTTTCTTT. Its translation: CASSTTGMDTEAFF.

Only one count was recorded for this clone. V gene TRBV4-3 combines with J gene TRBJ2-1, with 10 nucleotides matching TRBD2. Trimming removed 5 bases from V and 12 bases from J; junction bases left unmatched: 13. The CDR3 loop spans 15 amino acids. Germline CDR1 LGHNA, CDR2 YSLEER. CDR3 loop: CASSNGASGGFGQFF. CDR3 DNA: TGCGCCAGCAGCAACGGGGCTAGCGGGGGATTTGGGCAGTTCTTC.

This clone was seen a handful of times. This chain uses TRBV2 with TRBJ1-5; TRBD1 matches 10 bases. Trimming removed 7 bases from V and 6 bases from J; junction bases left unmatched: 3. Germline V gene sequence: CDR1 SNHLY, CDR2 FYNNEI. CDR3 length: 13 residues. CDR3 DNA sequence: TGTGCCAGCAAGACAGGGGGCGTTCAGCCCCAGCATTTT. The encoded protein is CASKTGGVQPQHF. The variable domain in full, with the rest retrieved from reference TRBV2 and TRBJ1-5, is EPEVTQTPSHQVTQMGQEVILRCVPISNHLYFYWYRQILGQKVEFLVSFYNNEISEKSEIFDDQFSVERPDGSNFTLKIRSTKLEDSAMYFCASKTGGVQPQHFGDGTRLSIL.

The V gene is TRBV5-1, the J gene TRBJ2-2; D not certain. The CDR3 covers 16 residues. Trimming took off 0 bases at V and 0 bases at J, with 9 bases between the two ends. Per germline, CDR1 SGHRS and CDR2 YFSETQ. The CDR3: CASSLVPATNTGELFF. CDR3 coding DNA: TGCGCCAGCAGCTTGGTCCCAGCGACGAACACCGGGGAGCTGTTTTTT.

The table lists this clone with a count of one. In the same sample, other DNA sequences code for this CDR3. The V and J genes are TRBV7-2 and TRBJ2-5; a weak D match, TRBD2 (7 bases). V dropped 1 base and J dropped 5 bases, with 11 bases sitting between them. The CDR3 spans 14 residues. The germline V gene has CDR1 SGHTA and CDR2 FQGNSA. The DNA for the CDR3 is TGTGCCAGCAGCTTAGAGGGGGGGCCTGAGACCCAGTACTTC. This translates into CASSLEGGPETQYF. The full variable domain, in which reference TRBV7-2 and TRBJ2-5 provide the parts outside the CDR3, is GAGVSQSPSNKVTEKGKDVELRCDPISGHTALYWYRQSLGQGLEFLIYFQGNSAPDKSGLPSDRFSAERTGGSVSTLTIQRTQQEDSAVYLCASSLEGGPETQYFGPGTRLLVL.

The chain links TRBV2 to TRBJ2-2, with D possibly TRBD1 on 6 matching bases. Germline CDR1 SNHLY, CDR2 FYNNEI. The CDR3 is made up of 14 amino acids. The V end lost 6 bases, the J end lost 2 bases, and 10 bases lay between the germline ends. CDR3 DNA: TGTGCCAGCAGGACACAGGGTAACACCGGGGAGCTGTTTTTT. As protein: CASRTQGNTGELFF.

The chain uses TRBV18 and TRBJ1-6, with 7 positions matching TRBD1. The V and J ends lost 6 bases and 5 bases, in that order; junction bases with no gene match: 7. This CDR3 spans 15 amino acids. Germline V lookup: CDR1 KGHSH, CDR2 LQKENI. Here the CDR3 reads CASSSGTDNNSPLHF. The CDR3 DNA reads as TGTGCCAGCTCTTCCGGGACAGACAATAATTCACCCCTCCACTTT.

The chain couples TRBV7-9 to TRBJ1-2, with D unclear. There are 15 residues in the CDR3. Per germline, CDR1 SEHNR and CDR2 FQNEAQ (reference sequence). Trimming took off 5 bases at V and 5 bases at J, with 18 bases between the two ends. The CDR3 DNA reads as TGTGCCAGCAGCCTCCTCGTAGGAGGAACGTATGGCTACACCTTC. This sequence encodes CASSLLVGGTYGYTF.

This chain uses TRBV9 with TRBJ1-1, with D uncertain. Germline V gene data show CDR1 as SGDLS and CDR2 as YYNGEE. V gave up 0 bases and J gave up 4 bases, with 10 bases separating them. The CDR3 extends over 14 amino acids. The CDR3 reads CASSVDWRGTEAFF. Written as DNA, the CDR3 is TGTGCCAGCAGCGTAGACTGGAGAGGCACTGAAGCTTTCTTT.

This clone was recorded only once. At one end, the junction sequence differs from germline, possibly due to a read error. The V gene is TRBV5-1, the J gene TRBJ2-7, with TRBD2 as a possible D gene (5 bases). Germline assignment: CDR1 SGHRS and CDR2 YFSETQ. The length of the CDR3 is 14 residues. CDR3 nucleotide sequence: TGCGCCGGCAGCTTGGGAGAGAGCCACTACGAGCAGTACTTC. Translation gives CAGSLGESHYEQYF.

The chain carries TRBV7-7 and TRBJ2-7, with 8 positions matching TRBD1. Per germline, CDR1 SSHAT and CDR2 FNYEAQ (reference sequence). With 5 bases clipped from V and 3 bases from J, the junction kept 3 bases outside the gene matches. This CDR3 spans 13 amino acids. The CDR3 here is CASSLTGGYEQYF. CDR3 bases: TGTGCCAGCAGCCTCACAGGGGGCTACGAGCAGTACTTC.

This clone was counted between two and nine times. The chain joins TRBV18 to TRBJ1-5; D perhaps matches TRBD1 (5 bases). The CDR3 has 14 amino acids. V was clipped by 5 bases and J by 4 bases, with 12 bases between them. Germline CDR1 KGHSH, CDR2 LQKENI. The chain's CDR3 is CASSGLEGNQPQHF. In nucleotides, the CDR3 is TGTGCCAGCTCAGGGTTGGAGGGGAATCAGCCCCAGCATTTT. The variable domain in full, with the rest retrieved from reference TRBV18 and TRBJ1-5, is NAGVMQNPRHLVRRRGQEARLRCSPMKGHSHVYWYRQLPEEGLKFMVYLQKENIIDESGMPKERFSAEFPKEGPSILRIQQVVRGDSAAYFCASSGLEGNQPQHFGDGTRLSIL.

The chain carries TRBV6-5 and TRBJ2-5, with TRBD1 matching 10 bases. The V gene's germline CDR1 is MNHEY and CDR2 SVGAGI. The CDR3 consists of 14 residues. Trimming at V came to 6 bases and at J to 4 bases, leaving 5 bases not matched to a gene. In DNA form, the CDR3 reads TGTGCCAGCAGACTGACAGGGGGCGGAGAGACCCAGTACTTC. This sequence encodes CASRLTGGGETQYF.

V and J are TRBV11-2 and TRBJ2-7, with 7 bases fitting TRBD1. The germline V gene has CDR1 SGHAT and CDR2 FQNNGV. V was clipped by 0 bases and J by 3 bases; unmatched bases: 5. This CDR3 has 15 amino acids. The chain's CDR3 is CASSLEGQAFYEQYF. For the CDR3, the DNA is TGTGCCAGCAGCTTAGAAGGACAGGCCTTCTACGAGCAGTACTTC.

The chain employs TRBV30 and TRBJ1-5; D gene ambiguous. CDR3 size: 12 residues. CDR1 is GTSNPN, CDR2 SVGIG, per germline (reference sequence). V was clipped by 5 bases and J by 4 bases, with 9 bases between them. This CDR3 reads CAWGGANQPQHF. The CDR3 region has the DNA TGTGCCTGGGGAGGCGCGAATCAGCCCCAGCATTTT.

This clone was seen once. The chain is built from TRBV6-1 and TRBJ2-2; 8 bases agree with TRBD2. CDR3 length: 15 residues. Germline values: CDR1 MNHNS, CDR2 SASEGT. After removal of 4 bases from V and 5 bases from J, the junction contained 6 bases not matched to a gene. CDR3 residues: CASSGAGVGTGELFF. The CDR3, as DNA: TGTGCCAGCAGTGGAGCGGGAGTAGGTACCGGGGAGCTGTTTTTT.

This chain links TRBV9 with TRBJ2-1; TRBD1 might be the D (5 bases). Germline CDR1 SGDLS, CDR2 YYNGEE. CDR3 length equals 15 residues. Trimming left V 3 bases short and J 0 bases short, with 10 bases between. The CDR3 sequence: CASSDSRGSYNEQFF. CDR3 sequence (DNA): TGTGCCAGCAGCGATTCTAGGGGCTCCTACAATGAGCAGTTCTTC. Variable domain in full (rest from reference TRBV9 and TRBJ2-1): DSGVTQTPKHLITATGQRVTLRCSPRSGDLSVYWYQQSLDQGLQFLIQYYNGEERAKGNILERFSAQQFPDLHSELNLSSLELGDSALYFCASSDSRGSYNEQFFGPGTRLTVL.

A few counts support this clone. The rearrangement links TRBV6-5 to TRBJ1-1; D gene ambiguous. Deletions cut 5 bases from V and 10 bases from J, with 14 bases between. CDR1 and CDR2 from the germline V gene are MNHEY and SVGAGI. The CDR3 loop spans 12 amino acids. CDR3: CASSELKAGAFF. The CDR3 DNA follows: TGTGCCAGCAGTGAGCTAAAGGCGGGAGCTTTCTTT.

The chain joins TRBV28 to TRBJ1-5; possibly TRBD1 for D (6 bases). Germline CDR1 is MDHEN and CDR2 is SYDVKM. The CDR3 is 15 residues long. Trimming pared 1 base from V and 6 bases from J, leaving 13 bases between. The CDR3 protein is CASSLSQGSPQPQHF. The CDR3, as DNA: TGTGCCAGCAGTTTATCCCAGGGGAGCCCTCAGCCCCAGCATTTT.